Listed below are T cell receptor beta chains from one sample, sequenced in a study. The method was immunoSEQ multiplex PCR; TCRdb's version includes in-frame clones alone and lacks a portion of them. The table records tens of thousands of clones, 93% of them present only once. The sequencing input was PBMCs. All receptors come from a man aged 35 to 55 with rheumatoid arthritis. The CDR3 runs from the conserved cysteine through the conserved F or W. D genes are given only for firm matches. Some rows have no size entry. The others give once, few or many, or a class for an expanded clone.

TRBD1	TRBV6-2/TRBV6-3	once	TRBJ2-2	TGTGCCAGCAGTTGGACAGGGGGGCCCGAACGGACCGGGGAGCTGTTTTTT	CASSWTGGPERTGELFF
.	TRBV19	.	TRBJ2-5	TGTGCCTCCGGGGACTTCCAAGAGACCCAGTACTTC	CASGDFQETQYF
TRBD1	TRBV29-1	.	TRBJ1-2	TGCAGCGTTGTCGGGACAGGGTTTCGATATGGCTACACCTTC	CSVVGTGFRYGYTF
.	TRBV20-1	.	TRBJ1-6	TGCAGTGCTAGTCGCGGGGAGGCCTATAATTCACCCCTCCACTTT	CSASRGEAYNSPLHF
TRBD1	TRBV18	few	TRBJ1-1	TGTGCCAGCTCACCAGACAGGGTGGCCACTGAAGCTTTCTTT	CASSPDRVATEAFF
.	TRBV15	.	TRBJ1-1	TGTGCCACCAGCAGAGCTTACAGAAGCATGAACACTGAAGCTTTCTTT	CATSRAYRSMNTEAFF
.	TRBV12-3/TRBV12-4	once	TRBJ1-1	TGTGCCAGCGGCAGGGATTCCGGACCTGTAGCTTTCTTT	CASGRDSGPVAFF
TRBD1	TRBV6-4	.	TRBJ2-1	TGTGCCAGCAGAGCACAGGGGACGGCCTACAATGAGCAGTTCTTC	CASRAQGTAYNEQFF
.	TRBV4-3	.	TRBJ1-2	TGCGCCAGCAGCCAAGAGGAAGCTAGTCAGGCAGGTTATGGCTACACCTTC	CASSQEEASQAGYGYTF
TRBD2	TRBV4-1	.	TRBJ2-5	TGCGCCAGCAGCCAGGGCCCCGGACTAGCGGGGGTAAGCCAAGAGACCCAGTACTTC	CASSQGPGLAGVSQETQYF
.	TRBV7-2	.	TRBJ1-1	TGTGCCAGCAGCTTTCAGGGATTTCAAGCTGAAGCTTTCTTT	CASSFQGFQAEAFF
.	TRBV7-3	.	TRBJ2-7	TGTGCCAGCAGCGCTTATGGGGGAACCTCCTACGAGCAGTACTTC	CASSAYGGTSYEQYF
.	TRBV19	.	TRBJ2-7	TGTGCCAGTAGTATCGGAGCCAGGCCCCCTACCGAGCAGTACTTC	CASSIGARPPTEQYF
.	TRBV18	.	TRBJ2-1	TGTGCCAGCTCCTCCCTTTTGGGCCCACATGAGCAGTTCTTC	CASSSLLGPHEQFF
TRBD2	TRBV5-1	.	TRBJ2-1	TGCGCCAGCAGCTTCCTAGCGGGAGGAGATGGTGAGCAGTTCTTC	CASSFLAGGDGEQFF
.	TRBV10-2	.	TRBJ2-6	TGCGCCAGCAGTGACGATGGAACCTTCTCTGGGGCCAACGTCCTGACTTTC	CASSDDGTFSGANVLTF
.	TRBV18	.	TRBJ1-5	TGTGCCAGCTCACCTGGGGGTAGCAATCAGCCCCAGCATTTT	CASSPGGSNQPQHF
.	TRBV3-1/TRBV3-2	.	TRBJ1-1	TGTGCCAGCAGCGCGCGGGGGACTGAAGCTTTCTTT	CASSARGTEAFF
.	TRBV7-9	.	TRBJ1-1	TGTGCCAGCAGCCCCCCGGGACAGAACACTGAAGCTTTCTTT	CASSPPGQNTEAFF
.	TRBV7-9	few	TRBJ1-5	TGTGCCAGCAGCTTATTCACAGGATGGGGCAATCAGCCCCAGCATTTT	CASSLFTGWGNQPQHF
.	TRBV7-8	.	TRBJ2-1	TGTGCCAGCAGCTTAGGAGGGCGGGGATCCTACAATGAGCAGTTCTTC	CASSLGGRGSYNEQFF
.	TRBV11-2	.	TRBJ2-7	TGTGCCAGCAGCCAAGGGCGGGACCACGAGCAGTACTTC	CASSQGRDHEQYF
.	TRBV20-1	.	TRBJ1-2	TGCAGTGCTAGTGATCCACAGGGTCACGGCTATGGCTACACCTTC	CSASDPQGHGYGYTF
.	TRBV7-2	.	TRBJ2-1	TGTGCCAGCAGCTTAGAGACGCGAAATGAGCAGTTCTTC	CASSLETRNEQFF
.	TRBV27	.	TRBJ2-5	TGTGCCAGCAGCCCTGGGGCTAGCGCCCAAGAGACCCAGTACTTC	CASSPGASAQETQYF
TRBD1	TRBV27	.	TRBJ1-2	TGTGCCAGCAGTATAACAGGGGGCGCTTATGGCTACACCTTC	CASSITGGAYGYTF
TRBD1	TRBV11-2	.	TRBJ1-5	TGTGCCAGCAGCTTGGGACAGTTTAATCAGCCCCAGCATTTT	CASSLGQFNQPQHF
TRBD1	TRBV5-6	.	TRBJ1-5	TGTGCCAGCAGCAGAGACAGGGGGATAAATCAGCCCCAGCATTTT	CASSRDRGINQPQHF
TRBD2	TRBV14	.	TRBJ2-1	TGTGCCAGCAGCTATACTAGCGGGAGTTACTATGAGCAGTTCTTC	CASSYTSGSYYEQFF
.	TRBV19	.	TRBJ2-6	TGTGCCAGTAGTATCGCGGCAGCCTCTGGGGCCAACGTCCTGACTTTC	CASSIAAASGANVLTF
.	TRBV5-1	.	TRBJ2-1	TGCGCCAGCAGCTTGGGGTATGCGGATGAGCAGTTCTTC	CASSLGYADEQFF
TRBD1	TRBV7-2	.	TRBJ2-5	TGTGCCAGCAGGGCTGGGACAGGGGAAGAGACCCAGTACTTC	CASRAGTGEETQYF
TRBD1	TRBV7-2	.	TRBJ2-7	TGTGCCAGCAGCTTAGGAAGTACAGGGGCAGGCTACGAGCAGTACTTC	CASSLGSTGAGYEQYF
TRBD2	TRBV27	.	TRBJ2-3	TGTGCCACCCATTCTATAGGTGCGGGAGGGCCCCGAGATACGCAGTATTTT	CATHSIGAGGPRDTQYF
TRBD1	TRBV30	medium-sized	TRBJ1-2	TGTGCCTGGAGCACCGGGACAGCGAACTATGGCTACACCTTC	CAWSTGTANYGYTF
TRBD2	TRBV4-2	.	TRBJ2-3	TGTGCCAGCAGCCAAGAGGTAGCGGGAGTCACAGATACGCAGTATTTT	CASSQEVAGVTDTQYF
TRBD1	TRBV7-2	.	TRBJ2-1	TGTGCCAGCAGCTTACTCGGACAGGGGGCGCGTAATGAGCAGTTCTTC	CASSLLGQGARNEQFF
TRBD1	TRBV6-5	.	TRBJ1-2	TGTGCCAGCAGTTACCACTCCAAGGGGACAGGGGAAGGCTACACCTTC	CASSYHSKGTGEGYTF
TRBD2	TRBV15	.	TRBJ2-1	TGTGCCACCAGCAAAGGACTAGCGGGTCGGTACAATGAGCAGTTCTTC	CATSKGLAGRYNEQFF
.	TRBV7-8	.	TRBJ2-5	TGTGCCAGTAGGGTAGGAGGAGGGCCGGTCCAAGAGACCCAGTACTTC	CASRVGGGPVQETQYF
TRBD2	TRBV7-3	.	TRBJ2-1	TGTGCCAGCAGCAATAAGCGGGAGGGAATGTACAATGAGCAGTTCTTC	CASSNKREGMYNEQFF
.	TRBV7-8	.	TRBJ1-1	TGTGCCAGCAGCTTAGGAGGGGAGAACACTGAAGCTTTCTTT	CASSLGGENTEAFF
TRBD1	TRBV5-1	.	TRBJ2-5	TGCGCCAGCAGCCAACAGGGGGAAGAGACCCAGTACTTC	CASSQQGEETQYF
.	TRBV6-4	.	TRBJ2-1	TGTGCCAGCAGTGGGACGGATTCCTACAATGAGCAGTTCTTC	CASSGTDSYNEQFF
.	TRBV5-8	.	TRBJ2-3	TGTGCCAGCAGCTTGACGGAACGCACAGATACGCAGTATTTT	CASSLTERTDTQYF
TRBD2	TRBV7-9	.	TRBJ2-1	TGTGCCAGCAGCTCGCCCGGATACTGGGGAGCGGGAGGGCCTGGTGAGCAATTCTTC	CASSSPGYWGAGGPGEQFF
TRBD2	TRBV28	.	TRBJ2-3	TGTGCCAGCAGAGTCCCGGGGGGGGATACGCAGTATTTT	CASRVPGGDTQYF